A single sample is the source of the 5 T cell receptor beta chains below, sequenced in a study of a mutant IDH1 vaccine in newly diagnosed glioma. Libraries were prepared by immunoSEQ multiplex PCR; TCRdb keeps only in-frame clonotypes and omits some of them. Of around 54,000 clones in the sample, approximately 80% were seen once. Time point in this sample: baseline, week 1 (first vaccination visit). As to treatment: pre-vaccination baseline after standard-of-care therapy. Source: PBMCs, taken from a glioma patient treated with radiotherapy, temozolomide or both. The receptor source for this set is a man younger than 35 with glioma.

The table lists this clone with a count of one. J is TRBJ1-4 and V is TRBV7-8, with 7 bases fitting TRBD1. This CDR3 contains 17 residues. Germline CDR1 is SGHVS and CDR2 is FQNEAQ. Trimming removed 5 bases from V and 5 bases from J; junction bases left unmatched: 14. The CDR3 is CASSPNRDRRRNEKLFF. The CDR3 region has the DNA TGTGCCAGCAGCCCAAACCGGGACAGAAGGCGGAATGAAAAACTGTTTTTT.

There are a few counts of this clone. V and J are TRBV4-1 and TRBJ1-1, with TRBD1 matching 8 bases. This CDR3 region has 15 residues. CDR1 is MGHRA, CDR2 YSYEKL, per germline. J lost 6 bases, V lost 0 bases, and 6 bases had no gene match. The CDR3, as DNA: TGCGCCAGCAGCCAAGATCCAGGGGGCAACCCTGAAGCTTTCTTT. This gives the protein CASSQDPGGNPEAFF.

The V gene is TRBV7-9, the J gene TRBJ2-7; D gene unclear. Trimming removed 5 bases from V and 0 bases from J, with 11 bases in between. The CDR3 loop spans 14 amino acids. Germline V gene data show CDR1 as SEHNR and CDR2 as FQNEAQ (reference sequence). The CDR3: CASSRDLGSYEQYF. The CDR3 DNA follows: TGTGCCAGCAGCCGAGACTTAGGCTCCTACGAGCAGTACTTC.

This chain uses TRBV6-5 with TRBJ1-5; tentative D call: TRBD1 (6 bases). V was shortened by 7 bases and J by 7 bases, with 17 bases between the two germline ends. The CDR3 is made up of 14 amino acids. The germline V gene encodes CDR1 MNHEY and CDR2 SVGAGI. CDR3 sequence (DNA): TGTGCCAGCATCGCAAACAGGGCAAGACAGCCCCAGCATTTT. Protein product: CASIANRARQPQHF.

The chain is built from TRBV30 and TRBJ2-4, with D hard to call. Germline V lookup: CDR1 GTSNPN, CDR2 SVGIG (reference sequence). Trimming removed 4 bases from V and 6 bases from J, with 10 bases in between. CDR3 length: 12 amino acids. The CDR3: CAWNLPGNIQYF. The DNA for the CDR3 is TGTGCCTGGAACCTCCCGGGAAACATTCAGTACTTC.